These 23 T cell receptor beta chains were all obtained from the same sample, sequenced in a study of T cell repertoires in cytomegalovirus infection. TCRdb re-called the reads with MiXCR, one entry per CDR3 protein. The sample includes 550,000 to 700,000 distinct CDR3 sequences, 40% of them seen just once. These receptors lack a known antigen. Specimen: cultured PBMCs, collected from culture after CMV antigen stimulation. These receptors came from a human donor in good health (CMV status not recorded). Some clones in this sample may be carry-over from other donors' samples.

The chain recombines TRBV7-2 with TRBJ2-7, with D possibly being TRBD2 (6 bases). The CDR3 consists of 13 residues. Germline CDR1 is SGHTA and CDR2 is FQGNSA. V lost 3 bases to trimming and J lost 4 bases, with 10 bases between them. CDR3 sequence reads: CASSFSGRYEQYF. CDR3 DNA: TGTGCCAGCAGCTTCTCGGGGAGGTACGAGCAGTACTTC.

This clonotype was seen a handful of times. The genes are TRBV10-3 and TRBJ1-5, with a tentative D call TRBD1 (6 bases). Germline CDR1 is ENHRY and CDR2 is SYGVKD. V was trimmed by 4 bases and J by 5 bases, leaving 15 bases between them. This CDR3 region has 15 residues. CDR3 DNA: TGTGCCATCAGTGCGACCGTGGACAGCCATCAGCCCCAGCATTTT. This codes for CAISATVDSHQPQHF.

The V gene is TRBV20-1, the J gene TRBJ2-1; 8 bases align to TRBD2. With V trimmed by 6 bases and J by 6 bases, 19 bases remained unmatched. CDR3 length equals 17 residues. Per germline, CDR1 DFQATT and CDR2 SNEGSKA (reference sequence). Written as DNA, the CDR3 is TGCAGTGCACCGGGGGCGGGAGGTTCGGCTTCAGGCAATGAGCAGTTCTTC. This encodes CSAPGAGGSASGNEQFF.

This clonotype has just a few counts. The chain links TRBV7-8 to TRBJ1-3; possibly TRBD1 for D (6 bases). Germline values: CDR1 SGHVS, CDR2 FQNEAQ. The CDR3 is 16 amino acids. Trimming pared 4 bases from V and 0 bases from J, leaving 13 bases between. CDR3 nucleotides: TGTGCCAGCAGCTGGGGGGGCATTTCCTCTGGAAACACCATATATTTT. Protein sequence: CASSWGGISSGNTIYF.

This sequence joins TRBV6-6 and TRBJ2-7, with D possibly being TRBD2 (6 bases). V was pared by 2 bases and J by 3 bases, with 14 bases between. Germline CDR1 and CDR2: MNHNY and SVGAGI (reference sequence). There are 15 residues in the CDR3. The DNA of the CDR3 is TGTGCCAGCAGTTACAGGAGGGTTCAGAACTACGAGCAGTACTTC. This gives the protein CASSYRRVQNYEQYF.

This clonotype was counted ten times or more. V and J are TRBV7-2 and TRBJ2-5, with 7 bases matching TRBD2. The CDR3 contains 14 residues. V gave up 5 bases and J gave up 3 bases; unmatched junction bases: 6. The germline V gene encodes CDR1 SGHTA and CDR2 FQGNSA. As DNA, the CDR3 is TGTGCCAGCAGCCCCGGGGGGAGGGAAGAGACCCAGTACTTC. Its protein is CASSPGGREETQYF.

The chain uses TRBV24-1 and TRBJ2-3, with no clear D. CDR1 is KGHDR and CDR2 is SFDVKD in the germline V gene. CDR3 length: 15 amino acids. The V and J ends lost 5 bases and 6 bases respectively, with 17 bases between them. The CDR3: CATSVYGSMSDTQYF. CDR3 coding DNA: TGTGCCACCAGTGTATACGGTTCGATGTCGGATACGCAGTATTTT.

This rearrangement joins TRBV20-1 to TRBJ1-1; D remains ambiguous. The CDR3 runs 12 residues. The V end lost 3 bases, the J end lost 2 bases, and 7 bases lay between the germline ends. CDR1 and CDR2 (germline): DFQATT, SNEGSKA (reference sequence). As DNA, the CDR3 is TGCAGTGCTAGGCTCCCTAACACTGAAGCTTTCTTT. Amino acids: CSARLPNTEAFF.

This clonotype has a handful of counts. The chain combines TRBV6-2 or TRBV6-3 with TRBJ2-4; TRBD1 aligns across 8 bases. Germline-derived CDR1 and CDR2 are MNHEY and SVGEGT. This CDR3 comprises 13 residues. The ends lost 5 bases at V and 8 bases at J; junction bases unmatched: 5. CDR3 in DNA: TGTGCCAGCAGTCGACAGGGGAGGTACATTCAGTACTTC. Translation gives CASSRQGRYIQYF.

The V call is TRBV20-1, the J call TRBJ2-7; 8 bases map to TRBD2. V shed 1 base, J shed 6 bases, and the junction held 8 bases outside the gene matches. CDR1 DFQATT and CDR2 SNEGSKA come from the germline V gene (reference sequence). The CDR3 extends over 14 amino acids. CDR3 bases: TGCAGTGCTAGAGGCTGGGGACTAGATGGCGAGCAGTACTTC. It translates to CSARGWGLDGEQYF.

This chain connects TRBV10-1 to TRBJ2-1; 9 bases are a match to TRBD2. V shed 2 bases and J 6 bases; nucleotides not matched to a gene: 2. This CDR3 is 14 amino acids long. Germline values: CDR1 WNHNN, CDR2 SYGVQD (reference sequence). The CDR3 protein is CASSEGGRGNEQFF. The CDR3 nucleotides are TGCGCCAGCAGTGAGGGCGGGAGGGGCAATGAGCAGTTCTTC.

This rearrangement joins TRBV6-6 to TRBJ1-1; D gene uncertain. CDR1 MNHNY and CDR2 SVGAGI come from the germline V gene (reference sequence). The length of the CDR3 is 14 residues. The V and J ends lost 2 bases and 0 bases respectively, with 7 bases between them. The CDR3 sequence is CASSYAQLNTEAFF. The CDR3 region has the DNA TGTGCCAGCAGTTACGCCCAACTGAACACTGAAGCTTTCTTT.

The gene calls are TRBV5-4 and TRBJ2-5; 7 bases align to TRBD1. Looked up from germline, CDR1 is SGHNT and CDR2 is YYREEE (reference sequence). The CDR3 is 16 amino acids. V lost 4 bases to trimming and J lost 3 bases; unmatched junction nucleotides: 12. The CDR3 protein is CASSGQMGQLEETQYF. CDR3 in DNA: TGTGCCAGCAGCGGCCAAATGGGACAGCTGGAAGAGACCCAGTACTTC. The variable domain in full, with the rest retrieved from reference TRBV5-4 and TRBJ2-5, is ETGVTQSPTHLIKTRGQQVTLRCSSQSGHNTVSWYQQALGQGPQFIFQYYREEENGRGNFPPRFSGLQFPNYSSELNVNALELDDSALYLCASSGQMGQLEETQYFGPGTRLLVL.

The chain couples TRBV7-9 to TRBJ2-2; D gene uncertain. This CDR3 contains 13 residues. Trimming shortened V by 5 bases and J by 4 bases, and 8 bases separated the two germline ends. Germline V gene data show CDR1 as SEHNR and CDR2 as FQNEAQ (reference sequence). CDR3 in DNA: TGTGCCAGCAGCCCCTATCCCACCGGGGAGCTGTTTTTT. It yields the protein CASSPYPTGELFF.

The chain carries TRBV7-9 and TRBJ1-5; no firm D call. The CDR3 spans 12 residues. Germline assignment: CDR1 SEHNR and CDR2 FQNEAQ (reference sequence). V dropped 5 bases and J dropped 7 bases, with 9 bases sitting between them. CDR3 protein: CASSVGRQPQHF. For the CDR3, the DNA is TGTGCCAGCAGCGTCGGACGGCAGCCCCAGCATTTT. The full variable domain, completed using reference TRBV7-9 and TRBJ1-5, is DTGVSQNPRHKITKRGQNVTFRCDPISEHNRLYWYRQTLGQGPEFLTYFQNEAQLEKSRLLSDRFSAERPKGSFSTLEIQRTEQGDSAMYLCASSVGRQPQHFGDGTRLSIL.

The CDR3 DNA is TGCGCCAGCAGCCAAGATCGACGGATTAATGAAAAACTGTTTTTT. It translates to CASSQDRRINEKLFF. V gene TRBV4-3 combines with J gene TRBJ1-4, with D uncertain. Per the germline V gene, CDR1 is LGHNA and CDR2 is YSLEER. Trimming pared 0 bases from V and 4 bases from J, leaving 9 bases between. CDR3 length equals 15 residues.

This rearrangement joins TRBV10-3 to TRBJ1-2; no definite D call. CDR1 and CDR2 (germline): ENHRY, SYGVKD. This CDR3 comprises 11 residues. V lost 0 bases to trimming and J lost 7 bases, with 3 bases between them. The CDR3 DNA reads TGTGCCATCAGTGAGTCAACTGGCTACACCTTC. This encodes CAISESTGYTF.

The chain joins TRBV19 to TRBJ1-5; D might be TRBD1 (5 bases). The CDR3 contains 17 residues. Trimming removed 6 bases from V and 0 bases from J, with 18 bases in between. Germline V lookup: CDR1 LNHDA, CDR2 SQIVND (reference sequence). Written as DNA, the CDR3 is TGTGCCAGTAGACCGATAGGCAGGGACTATAGCAATCAGCCCCAGCATTTT. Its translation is CASRPIGRDYSNQPQHF.

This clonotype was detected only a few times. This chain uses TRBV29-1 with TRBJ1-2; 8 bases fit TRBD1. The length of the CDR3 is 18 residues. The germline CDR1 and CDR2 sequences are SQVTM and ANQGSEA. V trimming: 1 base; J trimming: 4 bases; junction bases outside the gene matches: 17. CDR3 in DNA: TGCAGCGTTGAAGGTCGCCTCCAGGACAGGGTTATTACCTATGGCTACACCTTC. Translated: CSVEGRLQDRVITYGYTF.

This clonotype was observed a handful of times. CDR3 DNA sequence: TGTGCCAGCAGCTTAGCGCTACAGGCCCTACGTGGGCAGTACTTC. Encoded protein: CASSLALQALRGQYF. This chain joins TRBV7-2 and TRBJ2-7; a weak D match, TRBD1 (5 bases). Germline CDR1 SGHTA, CDR2 FQGNSA. The CDR3 covers 15 residues. V shed 0 bases and J shed 9 bases, with 18 bases lying between them.

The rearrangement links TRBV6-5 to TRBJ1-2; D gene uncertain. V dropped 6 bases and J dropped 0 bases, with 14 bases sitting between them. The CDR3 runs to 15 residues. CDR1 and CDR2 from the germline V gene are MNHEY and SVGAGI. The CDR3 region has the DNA TGTGCCAGCAGCCGAATAACGGCGGCTAACTATGGCTACACCTTC. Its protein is CASSRITAANYGYTF.

This chain's CDR3 is CASSGVGNPGNTIYF. CDR3 DNA sequence: TGTGCCAGCAGTGGGGTGGGGAATCCTGGAAACACCATATATTTT. V gene TRBV28 combines with J gene TRBJ1-3, with D uncertain. V gave up 5 bases and J gave up 2 bases, with 13 bases separating them. Germline V CDR1 and CDR2: MDHEN, SYDVKM. The CDR3 is made up of 15 amino acids.

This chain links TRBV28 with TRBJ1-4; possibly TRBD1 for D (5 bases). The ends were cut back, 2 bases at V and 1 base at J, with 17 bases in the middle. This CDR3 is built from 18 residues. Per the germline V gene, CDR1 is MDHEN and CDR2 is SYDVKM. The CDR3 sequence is CASSLTGGMGGTNEKLFF. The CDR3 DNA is TGTGCCAGCAGTTTAACCGGTGGCATGGGGGGAACTAATGAAAAACTGTTTTTT.